Listed below are T cell receptor beta chains from one sample, sequenced in a study of cytomegalovirus exposure and HLA in healthy donors. Clones were read by immunoSEQ multiplex PCR, and TCRdb kept only the in-frame ones, dropping some. The sample holds 100,000 to 150,000 clones, 65% to 90% seen once. The source material was PBMCs. The receptors were sampled from a girl aged 2-10 years in good health and CMV-seronegative. The CDR3 runs from the conserved cysteine through the conserved F or W. Fields, in order: J gene, V gene, CDR3 length, CDR3 protein.

j_call: TRBJ2-6
v_call: TRBV2
cdr3_length: 16
cdr3_aa: CASSHSRENGANVLTF

j_call: TRBJ1-4
v_call: TRBV4-1
cdr3_length: 17
cdr3_aa: CASSQDPGQPREEKLFF

j_call: TRBJ2-3
v_call: TRBV5-5
cdr3_length: 14
cdr3_aa: CAYQGRAAGHTQYF

j_call: TRBJ2-7
v_call: TRBV5-1
cdr3_length: 15
cdr3_aa: CASSLGLAGVYEQYF

j_call: TRBJ2-5
v_call: TRBV27
cdr3_length: 15
cdr3_aa: CASSFGTADQEAQYF

j_call: TRBJ2-5
v_call: TRBV21-1
cdr3_length: 19
cdr3_aa: CASSKAQTETGTHQETQYF

j_call: TRBJ2-1
v_call: TRBV7-9
cdr3_length: 15
cdr3_aa: CASSSWTGEYNEQFF

j_call: TRBJ1-2
v_call: TRBV4-2
cdr3_length: 14
cdr3_aa: CASSQGDRARGYTF

j_call: TRBJ2-3
v_call: TRBV6-5
cdr3_length: 15
cdr3_aa: CASSYSLAGGYTQYF

j_call: TRBJ1-2
v_call: TRBV13
cdr3_length: 14
cdr3_aa: CASSWGQINYGYTF

j_call: TRBJ2-3
v_call: TRBV6-5
cdr3_length: 14
cdr3_aa: CASSDQRGTDTQYF

j_call: TRBJ2-1
v_call: TRBV6-6
cdr3_length: 13
cdr3_aa: CASKGTGNNEQFF

j_call: TRBJ2-5
v_call: TRBV2
cdr3_length: 12
cdr3_aa: CASSAGIETQYF

j_call: TRBJ2-7
v_call: TRBV27
cdr3_length: 13
cdr3_aa: CASSSPNSREQYF

j_call: TRBJ2-3
v_call: TRBV18
cdr3_length: 15
cdr3_aa: CASSPGRLRTDTQYF

j_call: TRBJ1-5
v_call: TRBV28
cdr3_length: 13
cdr3_aa: CASKPGSDQPQHF

j_call: TRBJ1-2
v_call: TRBV5-4
cdr3_length: 15
cdr3_aa: CASSWADRENYGYTF

j_call: TRBJ2-1
v_call: TRBV10-3
cdr3_length: 18
cdr3_aa: CAISGPSLSGHSYNEQFF